This TCR beta chain was captured in a study of beta chain features in type 1 diabetes. The CDR3 is 12 residues long. Germline V gene data show CDR1 as SEHNR and CDR2 as FQNEAQ (reference sequence). V was cut by 7 bases and J by 7 bases, with 13 bases left in between. Study findings and constraints: The study found moderately but significantly shorter TCRB CDR3s in all four CD4+ subsets of Type 1 diabetes patients.

This clone was seen only a few times. No antigen is known for it. Expressed TCRB transcripts were sequenced because the isolated RNA had all been reverse transcribed beforehand. The data were produced by immunoSEQ multiplex PCR, yet TCRdb's version contains in-frame clones alone and is incomplete. The sample has 200,000 to 300,000 clones, roughly a tenth seen once. Via CD45RO/CCR7/CD25/CD127/CD95/CD27, cells of the CD4+ naive, central memory, regulatory and stem cell-like memory subsets were sorted. The chain couples TRBV7-9 to TRBJ1-2, with unresolved D. This TCR was sampled from a young man with type 1 diabetes. The material sequenced was naive CD4+ T cells from blood. CDR3 in amino acids: CASTIYAGGYTF. The CDR3 DNA sequence: TGTGCCAGCACCATCTACGCCGGTGGCTACACCTTC.